This T cell receptor (beta chain) derives from a study of OX40 agonist ivuxolimab in advanced cancers. The germline V gene has CDR1 SGHTA and CDR2 FQGNSA. This CDR3 spans 13 amino acids. V trimming: 5 bases; J trimming: 5 bases; junction bases outside the gene matches: 2. Clones were read by immunoSEQ multiplex PCR, and TCRdb kept only the in-frame ones, dropping some. The table records some 80,000 clones, around 86% of them present only once. The sample consisted of CD4+ or CD8+ T cells sorted from blood, taken in a trial of the OX40 agonist ivuxolimab. The clonotype originates from an adult with an advanced solid tumor such as melanoma, head and neck, liver or kidney cancer. The chain joins TRBV7-2 to TRBJ2-5; 10 bases match TRBD1. CDR3 coding DNA: TGTGCCAGCAGCAGGGACAGGGGTGAGACCCAGTACTTC. This translates into CASSRDRGETQYF.